The 18 T cell receptor beta chains below were found in one sample sequenced in a study of blood T cell repertoires in COVID-19. Libraries were prepared by immunoSEQ multiplex PCR; TCRdb keeps only in-frame clonotypes and omits some of them. There are 260,000 or so clones in the sample; 85% occur only once, and 2.5% to 3% lies in the top ten. The sequenced sample was PBMCs or T cells enriched from blood (not recorded which). These receptors originate from a woman aged 45 to 65 who had recovered from COVID-19.

The V call is TRBV5-1, the J call TRBJ1-4, with D unclear. The V gene's germline CDR1 is SGHRS and CDR2 YFSETQ. V lost 4 bases, J lost 4 bases, and 11 bases lay in between. The CDR3 contains 14 residues. In nucleotides, the CDR3 is TGCGCCAGCAGCATAAGCGGGGATAATGAAAAACTGTTTTTT. Its translation is CASSISGDNEKLFF.

The chain combines TRBV30 with TRBJ2-3, with D possibly matching TRBD2 (7 bases). V was cut by 5 bases and J by 1 base, with 16 bases left in between. Germline CDR1 reads GTSNPN; CDR2 reads SVGIG (reference sequence). The CDR3 covers 15 residues. This chain's CDR3 is CAWSKGGGGTDTQYF. CDR3 DNA sequence: TGTGCCTGGTCGAAGGGGGGGGGTGGCACAGATACGCAGTATTTT.

The V and J genes are TRBV10-2 and TRBJ2-1, with 8 bases aligning to TRBD1. Germline V gene data show CDR1 as WSHSY and CDR2 as SAAADI. The ends lost 3 bases at V and 5 bases at J; junction bases unmatched: 12. The CDR3 runs to 17 residues. The CDR3, as DNA: TGCGCCAGCAGTGAATGGACAGGGCTTGCCCACGACAATGAGCAGTTCTTC. It translates to CASSEWTGLAHDNEQFF.

V and J are TRBV5-1 and TRBJ1-2, with D tentatively TRBD1 (6 bases). This CDR3 has 13 amino acids. Trimming took off 3 bases at V and 12 bases at J, with 18 bases between the two ends. Germline CDR1 SGHRS, CDR2 YFSETQ. For the CDR3, the DNA is TGCGCCAGCAGCTCCACAGGGAGCGGTGTGGACACCTTC. This encodes CASSSTGSGVDTF.

For the CDR3, the DNA is TGTGCCAGCAGTTACGCACAGGGGGCAAACGAGCAGTACTTC. It yields the protein CASSYAQGANEQYF. The genes are TRBV6-5 and TRBJ2-7, with TRBD1 matching 9 bases. The junction had 4 bases not matched to a gene; V was cut back by 2 bases and J by 5 bases. From germline, CDR1 is MNHEY and CDR2 SVGAGI. The CDR3 is 14 amino acids.

This chain connects TRBV7-9 to TRBJ2-7; 10 nucleotides agree with TRBD2. From germline, CDR1 is SEHNR and CDR2 FQNEAQ (reference sequence). This CDR3 contains 19 residues. The V segment lost 0 bases and the J segment 4 bases; nucleotides outside the gene matches: 15. Written as DNA, the CDR3 is TGTGCCAGCAGCTTAGCAGTTCGATGGACTCCTAGCGGGAGTTACGAGCAGTACTTC. It yields the protein CASSLAVRWTPSGSYEQYF.

The chain recombines TRBV18 with TRBJ1-4, with D perhaps TRBD1 (6 bases). This CDR3 has 13 amino acids. Germline CDR1 reads KGHSH; CDR2 reads LQKENI. V lost 6 bases, J lost 7 bases, and 12 bases lay in between. CDR3 sequence: CASSPAGVEKLFF. Written as DNA, the CDR3 is TGTGCCAGCTCCCCAGCAGGGGTTGAAAAACTGTTTTTT.

The chain links TRBV7-6 to TRBJ2-6; TRBD1 matches 7 bases. The CDR3 totals 15 residues. Trimming at V came to 5 bases and at J to 2 bases, leaving 3 bases not matched to a gene. Germline assignment: CDR1 SGHVS and CDR2 FNYEAQ. For the CDR3, the DNA is TGTGCCAGCAGCCCTGACAGGGCTGGGGCCAACGTCCTGACTTTC. Its protein product is CASSPDRAGANVLTF.

The J gene is TRBJ2-1, the V gene TRBV10-3; possibly TRBD2 for D (6 bases). This CDR3 contains 16 residues. Per the germline V gene, CDR1 is ENHRY and CDR2 is SYGVKD. Between the trimmed V and J ends, which lost 0 bases and 9 bases, there was a span of 18 bases. The CDR3 reads CAISESPGDARGEQFF. CDR3 DNA: TGTGCCATCAGTGAGTCCCCGGGGGATGCCCGGGGTGAGCAGTTCTTC.

The chain employs TRBV28 and TRBJ1-1; D gene unclear. CDR1 is MDHEN and CDR2 is SYDVKM in the germline V gene. The CDR3 runs to 15 residues. V gave up 3 bases and J gave up 3 bases, with 14 bases separating them. DNA of the CDR3: TGTGCCAGCAGTTTTTTTCCCCGCCAGGACACTGAAGCTTTCTTT. Protein product: CASSFFPRQDTEAFF.

V and J are TRBV7-2 and TRBJ2-1; 13 nucleotides align to TRBD2. V shed 3 bases, J shed 9 bases, and the junction held 8 bases outside the gene matches. Germline CDR1 is SGHTA and CDR2 is FQGNSA. This CDR3 spans 16 amino acids. In DNA form, the CDR3 reads TGTGCCAGCAGCTTCCAACTAGCGGGAGGGGCGGGTGAGCAGTTCTTC. Amino acid sequence: CASSFQLAGGAGEQFF. Full variable domain (missing parts from reference TRBV7-2 and TRBJ2-1): GAGVSQSPSNKVTEKGKDVELRCDPISGHTALYWYRQSLGQGLEFLIYFQGNSAPDKSGLPSDRFSAERTGGSVSTLTIQRTQQEDSAVYLCASSFQLAGGAGEQFFGPGTRLTVL.

The chain joins TRBV5-1 to TRBJ1-3; D is uncertain. This CDR3 has 12 residues. Germline V gene sequence: CDR1 SGHRS, CDR2 YFSETQ. V lost 0 bases and J lost 4, with 2 bases in between. CDR3 sequence (DNA): TGCGCCAGCAGCTTGGCGGGAAACACCATATATTTT. Its protein is CASSLAGNTIYF.

This chain connects TRBV5-1 to TRBJ1-6; possible D gene TRBD1, 6 bases. V was pared by 4 bases and J by 9 bases, with 17 bases between. CDR1 and CDR2 (germline): SGHRS, YFSETQ. The CDR3 is 15 amino acids. The CDR3 region has the DNA TGCGCCAGCAGCCCAAGGACAGCGAGGGGTTCACCCCTCCACTTT. It yields the protein CASSPRTARGSPLHF.

The chain joins TRBV28 to TRBJ2-7; TRBD1 might be the D (6 bases). Germline CDR1 is MDHEN and CDR2 is SYDVKM. CDR3 length: 13 residues. Between the trimmed V and J ends, which lost 7 bases and 2 bases, there was a span of 12 bases. The CDR3 DNA reads as TGTGCCAGCATCCAGACAGGCACCTACGAGCAGTACTTC. Translation gives CASIQTGTYEQYF.

The V and J genes are TRBV6-1 and TRBJ1-4; possible D gene TRBD1, 5 bases. The CDR3 spans 14 residues. V gave up 2 bases and J gave up 7 bases, with 11 bases separating them. The germline CDR1 and CDR2 sequences are MNHNS and SASEGT. The CDR3 protein is CASSESGRVEKLFF. The DNA for the CDR3 is TGTGCCAGCAGTGAATCGGGCAGGGTTGAAAAACTGTTTTTT.

The genes are TRBV3-1 (or the pseudogene TRBV3-2) and TRBJ2-7; 11 bases match TRBD1. V gave up 4 bases and J gave up 6 bases; unmatched junction bases: 8. Germline CDR1 is LGHDT and CDR2 is YNNKEL (reference sequence). This CDR3 contains 15 residues. The DNA of the CDR3 is TGTGCCAGCAGCCCGATGGACAGGGGGCCTACCGAGCAGTACTTC. Translating gives CASSPMDRGPTEQYF.

V gene TRBV9 combines with J gene TRBJ2-7; D gene uncertain. V was trimmed by 0 bases and J by 2 bases, leaving 9 bases between them. CDR1 and CDR2 from the germline V gene are SGDLS and YYNGEE. This CDR3 region has 14 residues. CDR3 in amino acids: CASSVGTVTYEQYF. CDR3 DNA sequence: TGTGCCAGCAGCGTAGGTACGGTAACCTACGAGCAGTACTTC.

V gene TRBV7-8 combines with J gene TRBJ2-5; 7 bases fit TRBD1. The V and J ends lost 3 bases and 1 base, in that order; junction bases with no gene match: 8. The CDR3 runs 16 residues. CDR1 SGHVS and CDR2 FQNEAQ come from the germline V gene. CDR3 DNA: TGTGCCAGCAGCTTTAAACGGGACAGTATCCAAGAGACCCAGTACTTC. Translated, it gives CASSFKRDSIQETQYF.